A selection of T cell receptor beta chains follows, all from one sample in a study of CD8+CD57+ T cells in acquired aplastic anemia. TCRdb reprocessed the reads with MiXCR, giving one entry per CDR3 protein. This sample has under 500,000 distinct CDR3 sequences; more than 25% occur once, and the top ten carry roughly 0.8%. Source material: sorted CD4+, CD8+, or CD8+CD57+ T cells (not recorded which) from PBMCs. These receptors all come from a human donor with aplastic anemia. Each CDR3 is given with its conserved first and last residue. D genes are given only for firm matches. Size values are once, few and many counts, or a class for expanded clones, and some rows have none.

D	J	V	size	DNA	CDR3
NA	TRBJ2-7	TRBV5-6	NA	TGTGCCAGCAGTCTCGCCACCTACGAGCAGTACTTC	CASSLATYEQYF
TRBD2	TRBJ2-1	TRBV20-1	NA	TGCAGTGCCATCACGAGGGAGGGATACAATGAGCAGTTCTTC	CSAITREGYNEQFF
NA	TRBJ2-7	TRBV19	many	TGTGCCAGTAGTGCCCGACAGAACCTCTACGAGCAGTACTTC	CASSARQNLYEQYF
NA	TRBJ1-2	TRBV19	many	TGTGCCAGTAGTCTGGGGGCAGCCTCAGGGTATGGCTACACCTTC	CASSLGAASGYGYTF
TRBD2	TRBJ2-2	TRBV25-1	few	TGTGCCAGCAAGCGAGCGGGGGGTAGTACCGGGGAGCTGTTTTTT	CASKRAGGSTGELFF
NA	TRBJ1-1	TRBV29-1	NA	TGCAGCCAATTAAAGACGGGATCGGAAGCTTTCTTT	CSQLKTGSEAFF
NA	TRBJ2-5	TRBV7-2	NA	TGTGCCAGCAGCTTAGGTTGGGCCTACCAAGAGACCCAGTACTTC	CASSLGWAYQETQYF
NA	TRBJ1-6	TRBV2	many	TGTGCCAGCAGTGAAGGCGGACTATGGGCACCCCTCCACTTT	CASSEGGLWAPLHF
TRBD1	TRBJ1-1	TRBV7-9	many	TGTGCCAGCACGGACAGGGGGCCCACTGAAGCTTTCTTT	CASTDRGPTEAFF
NA	TRBJ2-7	TRBV2	few	TGTGCCAGCAGTTTATCTCGGGCAGACGAGCAGTACTTC	CASSLSRADEQYF
NA	TRBJ2-1	TRBV9	few	NA	CASSEGTRSVFLFF
NA	TRBJ1-6	TRBV25-1	many	TGTGCCAGCAGTGTTGGGGGAGCCTCTAATTCACCCCTCCACTTT	CASSVGGASNSPLHF
TRBD2	TRBJ2-4	TRBV20-1	NA	TGCAGTGCCGCTGTAGCGGGAGCCAAAAACATTCAGTACTTC	CSAAVAGAKNIQYF
TRBD1	TRBJ1-6	TRBV7-2	NA	TGTGCCAGCAGCCAGAGACAGGGACTCGATTCACCCCTCCACTTT	CASSQRQGLDSPLHF
NA	TRBJ1-1	TRBV5-6	NA	TGTGCCAGCAGCGCCTCCGGGCCCGGGGACACTGAAGCTTTCTTT	CASSASGPGDTEAFF
NA	TRBJ2-5	TRBV12-5	few	TGTGCTAGTGGTTTTTCGGCGGAGACCCAGTACTTC	CASGFSAETQYF
TRBD2	TRBJ2-3	TRBV20-1	few	TGCAGTGCTAGAGATTCCCTAGCGGTCGGGGCAGATACGCAGTATTTT	CSARDSLAVGADTQYF
NA	TRBJ1-2	TRBV2	once	TGTGCCAGCTTCGGGGAGGGTAGAGGAAAGGATGGCTACACCTTC	CASFGEGRGKDGYTF
NA	TRBJ2-2	TRBV5-1	few	TGCGCCAGCAGCCAAGGTAACACCGGGGAGCTGTTTTTT	CASSQGNTGELFF
TRBD1	TRBJ1-5	TRBV20-1	NA	TGCAGTGCTAGAGTAGGGTCACAGGGGAATCAGCCCCAGCATTTT	CSARVGSQGNQPQHF
TRBD1	TRBJ2-7	TRBV4-1	NA	TGCGCCAGCAGCTATCGACAGGGGGGGGAGCAGTACTTC	CASSYRQGGEQYF
NA	TRBJ2-7	TRBV7-8	many	TGTGCCAGCAGCTTAAGGGACCCAGGGTCCTACGAGCAGTACTTC	CASSLRDPGSYEQYF